The present T cell receptor (beta chain) was sequenced within a study of Ad26.COV2.S vaccination and SARS-CoV-2 variants. Overall study: Into the muscle, Ad26.COV2.S was dosed once or twice, 56 days apart.

As for treatment: around 19 received Ad26.COV2.S at low or high dose, single or two shots; several received placebo; per-sample allocation not given. Samples analyzed were those drawn on day 63 after the first vaccine or placebo injection. This person who donated was an adult of 18-55 years in Boston. Wuhan-strain spike was delivered by a replication-incompetent Ad26 vector. J was trimmed by 6 bases and V by 2 bases; bases with no gene match: 6. The CDR3 contains 14 residues. Germline CDR1 and CDR2: MDHEN and SYDVKM. Sequencing used immunoSEQ multiplex PCR; TCRdb keeps in-frame clones, though not all of them. The table includes 380,000 or so clones, about 87% detected once. This clone was counted a few times.

The receptor comes from a person between 18 and 60 years old who received the Ad26.COV2.S COVID-19 vaccine or a placebo. The gene calls are TRBV28 and TRBJ1-1, with 7 nucleotides matching TRBD1. The sequencing used peripheral blood, collected in a trial of Ad26.COV2.S vaccine versus placebo. As DNA, the CDR3 is TGTGCCAGCAGTTTAGTTAACAGGGGATCTGAAGCTTTCTTT. It specifies CASSLVNRGSEAFF.